Shown below are 24 T cell receptor beta chains from a single sample sequenced in a study of T-cell memory formation after mild COVID-19 listed by TCRdb under 2021. Receptors were amplified or captured by 5' RACE. The run used an Illumina NovaSeq 6000. TCRdb trimmed public reads at Q25 via fastp, called clones via MiXCR and kept in-frame beta chains. Rows with a matching CDR3 protein are joined into one entry that keeps the most common DNA and genes. Present in this sample are some 31,000 distinct CDR3 sequences, approximately 12% of which were seen just once. The ten largest clones represent 13% to 15% of the sample. Material for sequencing was PBMCs or a T cell subset sorted from them (not recorded which). The receptors shown here come from an adult woman who had mild COVID-19 (a few samples of this study predate the infection). The sample titles of this study are shuffled in the database, so cell type and time point are left out; the donor was told from shared clones.

This clonotype was seen repeatedly, ten times or more. The V and J genes are TRBV4-1 and TRBJ1-6; 8 bases map to TRBD1. The germline CDR1 and CDR2 sequences are MGHRA and YSYEKL. Trimming cost V 4 bases and J 4 bases; bases outside gene matches: 6. CDR3 length: 16 residues. In nucleotides, the CDR3 is TGCGCCAGCAGCCTTCCAGGGGGCGATTATAATTCACCCCTCCACTTT. This codes for CASSLPGGDYNSPLHF.

This clonotype was picked up many times. The chain has TRBV12-3 or TRBV12-4 and TRBJ2-2; unclear D gene. V was trimmed by 7 bases and J by 3 bases, leaving 6 bases between them. CDR3 length: 12 residues. Here the CDR3 DNA reads TGTGCCAGCAAGATCCACACCGGGGAGCTGTTTTTT. It encodes CASKIHTGELFF.

This clonotype occurred many times. V and J are TRBV7-9 and TRBJ2-1, with TRBD2 matching over 10 bases. CDR1 and CDR2 from the germline V gene are SEHNR and FQNEAQ (reference sequence). The CDR3 length is 16 residues. Trimming took 2 bases from V and 8 from J; bases not matched to a gene: 9. CDR3 sequence: CASSLSSSGSEDEQFF. As DNA, the CDR3 is TGTGCCAGCAGCTTATCGTCTAGCGGGAGTGAGGATGAGCAGTTCTTC.

This CDR3 reads CASSLEGAGGPDTQYF. The DNA of the CDR3 is TGTGCCAGCAGCTTAGAGGGGGCTGGGGGCCCAGATACGCAGTATTTT. This chain uses TRBV7-6 with TRBJ2-3; 7 bases agree with TRBD1. The CDR3 covers 16 residues. J was trimmed by 4 bases and V by 1 base; bases with no gene match: 8. The germline V gene encodes CDR1 SGHVS and CDR2 FNYEAQ.

This clonotype has at least ten counts. The gene calls are TRBV5-1 and TRBJ1-1, with 8 bases aligning to TRBD1. J gave up 3 bases and V 0 bases, and 10 bases lay outside the gene matches. The CDR3 sequence is 17 residues long. Per the germline V gene, CDR1 is SGHRS and CDR2 is YFSETQ. Here the CDR3 reads CASSLGLGTGVHTEAFF. The CDR3 bases are TGCGCCAGCAGCTTGGGTTTGGGGACAGGCGTCCACACTGAAGCTTTCTTT.

This clonotype has ten or more counts. The chain carries TRBV7-9 and TRBJ2-2; TRBD1 matches at 9 bases. From germline, CDR1 is SEHNR and CDR2 FQNEAQ (reference sequence). This CDR3 region has 14 residues. The junction had 4 bases not matched to a gene; V was cut back by 8 bases and J by 3 bases. The CDR3 here is CASQRQGDTGELFF. The CDR3 DNA is TGTGCCAGCCAAAGACAGGGGGACACCGGGGAGCTGTTTTTT.

This clonotype appeared many times. This chain uses TRBV7-8 with TRBJ2-7, with D possibly called TRBD1 or TRBD2 (6 bases each). This CDR3 has 17 amino acids. Trimming shortened V by 5 bases and J by 6 bases, and 26 bases separated the two germline ends. From germline, CDR1 is SGHVS and CDR2 FQNEAQ. The CDR3 loop is CASSPSRGPARKIEQYF. The CDR3 DNA follows: TGTGCCAGCAGCCCGTCCCGGGGGCCTGCCCGCAAAATCGAGCAGTACTTC.

This clonotype was detected ten times or more. The chain links TRBV2 to TRBJ1-2; unclear D gene. With 6 bases removed from V and 4 bases from J, the gap between germline ends came to 9 bases. The CDR3 has 12 residues. Germline V gives CDR1 SNHLY, CDR2 FYNNEI. The CDR3 coding sequence is TGTGCCAGCAGGTTATCCAGCTATGGCTACACCTTC. Its protein product is CASRLSSYGYTF.

This clonotype was recorded at least ten times. The chain has TRBV7-8 and TRBJ2-2; tentatively, D is TRBD2 (6 bases). Germline V gives CDR1 SGHVS, CDR2 FQNEAQ. CDR3 length: 16 residues. V was cut by 2 bases and J by 4 bases, with 14 bases left in between. Here the CDR3 reads CASSLRSGVSTGELFF. In nucleotides, the CDR3 is TGTGCCAGCAGCTTACGATCGGGAGTCAGCACCGGGGAGCTGTTTTTT.

This clonotype appeared many times. J is TRBJ1-4 and V is TRBV6-6; D is unclear. Germline V lookup: CDR1 MNHNY, CDR2 SVGAGI (reference sequence). The CDR3 is 14 residues long. V lost 5 bases, J lost 7 bases, and 14 bases lay in between. CDR3 sequence: CASSADVGGEKLFF. In DNA form, the CDR3 reads TGTGCCAGCAGTGCTGACGTAGGCGGTGAAAAACTGTTTTTT.

This clonotype has at least ten counts. CDR3 sequence reads: CASSASMSGTEEQYF. CDR3 DNA sequence: TGTGCCAGCAGTGCCTCGATGTCAGGGACCGAGGAGCAGTACTTC. The chain uses TRBV27 and TRBJ2-7; D may correspond to TRBD1 or TRBD2 (5 bases each). This CDR3 region has 15 residues. Between the trimmed V and J ends, which lost 5 bases and 7 bases, there was a span of 21 bases. Germline-derived CDR1 and CDR2 are MNHEY and SMNVEV (reference sequence).

The chain uses TRBV20-1 and TRBJ2-4, with TRBD2 identical over 7 bases. The germline V gene encodes CDR1 DFQATT and CDR2 SNEGSKA (reference sequence). The CDR3 is 16 residues long. Trimming took 0 bases from V and 0 from J; bases not matched to a gene: 5. CDR3 bases: TGCAGTGCTAGAGAAGCGGGGTCTCTAGCCAAAAACATTCAGTACTTC. Translating it yields CSAREAGSLAKNIQYF.

The chain combines TRBV13 with TRBJ2-1, with 8 bases fitting TRBD1. The CDR3 is 18 residues long. The germline V gene has CDR1 PRHDT and CDR2 FYEKMQ (reference sequence). V lost 5 bases and J lost 3; bases outside the gene matches: 15. The CDR3 here is CASSASTQGALRYNEQFF. Here the CDR3 DNA reads TGTGCCAGCAGCGCCTCTACTCAGGGGGCGCTTCGCTACAATGAGCAGTTCTTC.

This clonotype was picked up many times. This chain uses TRBV14 with TRBJ2-7, with D perhaps assigned TRBD1 or TRBD2 (5 bases each). Germline V CDR1 and CDR2: SGHDN, FVKESK. This CDR3 comprises 16 residues. V was trimmed by 0 bases and J by 0 bases, leaving 12 bases between them. The CDR3 loop reads CASSQDRTGLSYEQYF. CDR3 nucleotide sequence: TGTGCCAGCAGCCAAGATAGAACAGGACTCTCCTACGAGCAGTACTTC.

In this sample, this clonotype turned up many times. The genes are TRBV18 and TRBJ1-3, with a tentative D call TRBD1 (5 bases). The ends were cut back, 5 bases at V and 0 bases at J, with 23 bases in the middle. CDR3 length equals 19 residues. Germline assignment: CDR1 KGHSH and CDR2 LQKENI. CDR3 region: CASSTNGASTRASGNTIYF. The CDR3 DNA follows: TGTGCCAGCTCAACCAACGGGGCATCGACGCGCGCCTCTGGAAACACCATATATTTT.

This clonotype was seen at least ten times. V is TRBV6-2 or TRBV6-3 and J is TRBJ1-5; possible D gene TRBD1, 5 bases. V was clipped by 0 bases and J by 5 bases, with 5 bases between them. The CDR3 is 13 residues long. Germline V gene sequence: CDR1 MNHEY, CDR2 SVGEGT. CDR3 in amino acids: CASSYSGDQPQHF. The CDR3, as DNA: TGTGCCAGCAGTTACTCAGGGGATCAGCCCCAGCATTTT.

This clonotype was seen repeatedly, ten times or more. The V and J genes are TRBV29-1 and TRBJ1-2, with D maybe TRBD1 (5 bases). The V gene's germline CDR1 is SQVTM and CDR2 ANQGSEA. There are 12 residues in the CDR3. Trimming stripped 4 bases from V and 5 bases from J, with 11 bases between. The CDR3 region is CSVVQGGYGYTF. The CDR3 bases are TGCAGCGTTGTGCAGGGAGGATATGGCTACACCTTC. Looking up the rest from reference TRBV29-1 and TRBJ1-2 gives the full variable domain: SAVISQKPSRDICQRGTSLTIQCQVDSQVTMMFWYRQQPGQSLTLIATANQGSEATYESGFVIDKFPISRPNLTFSTLTVSNMSPEDSSIYLCSVVQGGYGYTFGSGTRLTVV.

This clonotype was found many times. The chain is built from TRBV20-1 and TRBJ2-1; 10 nucleotides line up with TRBD2. Germline values: CDR1 DFQATT, CDR2 SNEGSKA (reference sequence). The CDR3 runs 13 residues. The J segment lost 2 bases and the V segment lost 6 bases, leaving 1 base of the junction unmatched. The CDR3: CSAGLAAYNEQFF. The DNA for the CDR3 is TGCAGTGCAGGACTAGCGGCCTACAATGAGCAGTTCTTC.

This clonotype was recorded many times. This chain uses TRBV6-2 or TRBV6-3 with TRBJ2-1; D not certain. CDR3 length: 15 amino acids. V shed 2 bases and J shed 7 bases, with 15 bases lying between them. Germline V gene sequence: CDR1 MNHEY, CDR2 SVGEGT. The CDR3 DNA follows: TGTGCCAGCAGTTACCCTGAGTTGGGTGCGAATGAGCAGTTCTTC. Translated: CASSYPELGANEQFF.

The V call is TRBV30, the J call TRBJ2-1, with 7 bases aligning to TRBD1. This CDR3 has 13 residues. Germline V lookup: CDR1 GTSNPN, CDR2 SVGIG (reference sequence). Trimming removed 2 bases from V and 4 bases from J; junction bases left unmatched: 2. CDR3 sequence reads: CAWSRDRYNEQFF. The CDR3 coding sequence is TGTGCCTGGAGTCGGGACAGATACAATGAGCAGTTCTTC.

By sample fraction, this clonotype is medium-sized. The CDR3 DNA is TGTGCCAGCAGCTTGGAGAAGGGAGTCAACTATGGCTACACCTTC. Protein product: CASSLEKGVNYGYTF. The chain recombines TRBV5-4 with TRBJ1-2; no firm D call. V lost 0 bases to trimming and J lost 2 bases, with 11 bases between them. This CDR3 region has 15 residues. The V gene's germline CDR1 is SGHNT and CDR2 YYREEE (reference sequence).

This clonotype was seen repeatedly, ten times or more. CDR3 sequence: CASAGGWSLGNTIYF. The DNA of the CDR3 is TGCGCCAGTGCGGGGGGTTGGTCTCTCGGAAACACCATATATTTT. The rearrangement links TRBV10-2 to TRBJ1-3, with D possibly being TRBD1 (5 bases). This CDR3 has 15 amino acids. Germline loops: CDR1 WSHSY, CDR2 SAAADI. Trimming left V 9 bases short and J 4 bases short, with 19 bases between.

This clonotype was seen ten or more times. This sequence joins TRBV4-2 and TRBJ1-1; D call uncertain. The CDR3 covers 16 residues. CDR1 and CDR2 from the germline V gene are LGHNA and YNFKEQ. Trimming took off 1 base at V and 4 bases at J, with 16 bases between the two ends. CDR3 bases: TGTGCCAGCAGCCAAGTTATCGGTGGACTTCGCACTGAAGCTTTCTTT. Residues: CASSQVIGGLRTEAFF.

This clonotype has a count of ten or more. V is TRBV5-8 and J is TRBJ2-7; no reliable D call. In germline, CDR1 is SGHTS, CDR2 YDEGEE. The germline V and J ends were trimmed by 4 bases and 1 base, with 6 bases remaining between them. The CDR3 has 12 amino acids. The CDR3: CASSPNSYEQYF. DNA of the CDR3: TGTGCCAGCAGCCCAAATTCCTACGAGCAGTACTTC.